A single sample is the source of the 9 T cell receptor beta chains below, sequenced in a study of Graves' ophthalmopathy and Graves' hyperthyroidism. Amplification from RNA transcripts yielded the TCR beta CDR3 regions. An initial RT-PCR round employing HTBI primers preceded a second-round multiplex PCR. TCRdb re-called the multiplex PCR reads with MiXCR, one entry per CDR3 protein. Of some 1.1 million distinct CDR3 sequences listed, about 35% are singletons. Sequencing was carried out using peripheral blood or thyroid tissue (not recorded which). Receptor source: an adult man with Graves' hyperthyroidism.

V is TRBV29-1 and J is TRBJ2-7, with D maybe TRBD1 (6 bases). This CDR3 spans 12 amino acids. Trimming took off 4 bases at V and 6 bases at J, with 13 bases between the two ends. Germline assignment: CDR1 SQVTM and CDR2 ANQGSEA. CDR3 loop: CSVVARQAEQYF. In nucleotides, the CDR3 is TGCAGCGTTGTGGCCAGACAGGCCGAGCAGTACTTC.

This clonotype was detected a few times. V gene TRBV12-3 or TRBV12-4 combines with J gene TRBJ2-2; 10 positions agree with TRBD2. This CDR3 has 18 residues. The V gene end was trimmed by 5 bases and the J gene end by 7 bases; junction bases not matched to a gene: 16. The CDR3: CASSPPLAGERSVGELFF. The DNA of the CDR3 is TGTGCCAGCAGTCCTCCTCTAGCGGGAGAGCGATCGGTCGGGGAGCTGTTTTTT.

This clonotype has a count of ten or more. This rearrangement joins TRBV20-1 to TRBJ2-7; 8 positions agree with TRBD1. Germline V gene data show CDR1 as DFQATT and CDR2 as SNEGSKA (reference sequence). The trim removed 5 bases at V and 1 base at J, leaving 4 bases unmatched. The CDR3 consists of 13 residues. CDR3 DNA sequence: TGCAGTGCTCCGGACAGGGCGTCCTACGAGCAGTACTTC. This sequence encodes CSAPDRASYEQYF.

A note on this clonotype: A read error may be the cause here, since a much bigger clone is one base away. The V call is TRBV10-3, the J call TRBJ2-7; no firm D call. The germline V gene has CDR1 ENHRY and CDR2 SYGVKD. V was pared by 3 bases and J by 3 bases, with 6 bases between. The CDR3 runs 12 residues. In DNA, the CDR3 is TGTGCCATCAGTGACTCTGGCTACGAGCAGTACTTC. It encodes CAISDSGYEQYF.

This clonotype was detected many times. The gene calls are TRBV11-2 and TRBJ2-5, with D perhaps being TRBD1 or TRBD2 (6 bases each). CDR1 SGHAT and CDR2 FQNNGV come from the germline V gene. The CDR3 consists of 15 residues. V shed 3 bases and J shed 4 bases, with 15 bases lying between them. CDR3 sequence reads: CASSFNLRGAETQYF. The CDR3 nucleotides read TGTGCCAGCAGCTTCAATTTAAGGGGGGCAGAGACCCAGTACTTC.

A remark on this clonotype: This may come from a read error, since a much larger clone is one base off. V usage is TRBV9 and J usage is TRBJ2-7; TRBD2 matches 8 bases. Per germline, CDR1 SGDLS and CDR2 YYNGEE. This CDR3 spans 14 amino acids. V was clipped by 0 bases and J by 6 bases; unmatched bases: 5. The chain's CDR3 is CASSVDLGTSEQYF. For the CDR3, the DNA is TGTGCCAGCAGCGTAGATTTGGGGACTAGCGAGCAGTACTTC.

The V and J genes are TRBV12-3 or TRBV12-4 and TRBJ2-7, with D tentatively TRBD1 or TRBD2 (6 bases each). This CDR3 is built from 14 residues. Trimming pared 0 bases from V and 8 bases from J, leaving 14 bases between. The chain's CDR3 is CASSLARDIGKQYF. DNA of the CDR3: TGTGCCAGCAGTTTAGCGCGGGACATAGGGAAGCAGTACTTC.

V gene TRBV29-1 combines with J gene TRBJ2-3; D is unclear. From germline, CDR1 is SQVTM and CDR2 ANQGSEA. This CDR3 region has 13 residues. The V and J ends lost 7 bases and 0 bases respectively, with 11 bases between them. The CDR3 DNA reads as TGCAGCGCGGAACCGACTAGCACAGATACGCAGTATTTT. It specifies CSAEPTSTDTQYF.

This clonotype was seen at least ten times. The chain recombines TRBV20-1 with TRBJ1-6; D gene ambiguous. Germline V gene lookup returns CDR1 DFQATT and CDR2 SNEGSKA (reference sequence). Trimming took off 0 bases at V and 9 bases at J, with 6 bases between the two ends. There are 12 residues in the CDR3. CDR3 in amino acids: CSARDPPSPLHF. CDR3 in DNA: TGCAGTGCTAGAGATCCCCCTTCACCCCTCCACTTT.